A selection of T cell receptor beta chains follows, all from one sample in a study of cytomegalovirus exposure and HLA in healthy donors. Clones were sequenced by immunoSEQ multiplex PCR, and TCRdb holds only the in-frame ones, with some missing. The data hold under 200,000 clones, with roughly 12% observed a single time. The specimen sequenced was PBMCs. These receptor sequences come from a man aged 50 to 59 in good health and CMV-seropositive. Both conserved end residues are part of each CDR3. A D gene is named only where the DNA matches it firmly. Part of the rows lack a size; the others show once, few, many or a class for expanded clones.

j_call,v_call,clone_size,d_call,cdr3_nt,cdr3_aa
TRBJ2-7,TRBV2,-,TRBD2,TGTGCCAGCAGCGGGACTAGCGGGGATCAGTACTTC,CASSGTSGDQYF
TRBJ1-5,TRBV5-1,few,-,TGCGCCAGCAGCTTTGGGGGCTTCAATCAGCCCCAGCATTTT,CASSFGGFNQPQHF
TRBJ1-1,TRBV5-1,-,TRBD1,TGCGCCAGCAGCCTCCAGGACAGGGGGCTCACTGAAGCTTTCTTT,CASSLQDRGLTEAFF
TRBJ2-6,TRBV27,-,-,TGTGCCAGCAGTTTATCGAAATTGAGGCGCAACTCTGGGGCCAACGTCCTGACTTTC,CASSLSKLRRNSGANVLTF
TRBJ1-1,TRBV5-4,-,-,TGTGCCAGCAGCCCCCCAACGGGGGAGGGCACTGAAGCTTTCTTT,CASSPPTGEGTEAFF
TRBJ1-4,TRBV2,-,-,TGTGCCAGCAGTGATACAGGGAGAGATGAAAAACTGTTTTTT,CASSDTGRDEKLFF
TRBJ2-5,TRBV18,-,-,TGTGCCAGCTCACCACCAAGAGGGCGGCCCCAAGAGACCCAGTACTTC,CASSPPRGRPQETQYF
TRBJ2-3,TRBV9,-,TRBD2,TGTGCCAGCAGCGTAGAGCGGGGGAGCGGTCCGGATACGCAGTATTTT,CASSVERGSGPDTQYF
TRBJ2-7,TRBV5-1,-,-,TGCGCCAGCAGCTTTCAGGCAGGGGCCTACGAGCAGTACTTC,CASSFQAGAYEQYF
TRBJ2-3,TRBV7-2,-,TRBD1,TGTGCCAGCAGCTTAGAGGGACAGACCCCAGATACGCAGTATTTT,CASSLEGQTPDTQYF
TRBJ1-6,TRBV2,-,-,TGTGCCAGCAGCGGCAGAGGCAGCTCCTATAATTCACCCCTCCACTTT,CASSGRGSSYNSPLHF
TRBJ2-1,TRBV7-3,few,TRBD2,TGTGCCAGCAGCTCCCTAGAACTAGCGGGGGGGAGCTCCTACAATGAGCAGTTCTTC,CASSSLELAGGSSYNEQFF
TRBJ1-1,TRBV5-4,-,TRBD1,TGTGCCAGCAGCTTGGTAAGGGGGCTCACTGAAGCTTTCTTT,CASSLVRGLTEAFF
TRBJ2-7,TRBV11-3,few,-,TGTGCCAGCAGCTTACGACAGACCTACGAGCAGTACTTC,CASSLRQTYEQYF
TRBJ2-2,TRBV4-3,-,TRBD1,TGCGCCAGCAGCCAGGAACGACAGGGGGCCGCGAACACCGGGGGGCTGTTTTTT,CASSQERQGAANTGGLFF
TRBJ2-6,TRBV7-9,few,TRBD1,TGTGCCAGCAGCGCCAGCCAGGGACAGGTCAACTCTGGGGCCAACGTCCTGACTTTC,CASSASQGQVNSGANVLTF
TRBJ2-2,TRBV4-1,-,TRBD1,TGCGCCAGCAGCCAGGCCGGACAGGGGGCGACCGGGGAGCTGTTTTTT,CASSQAGQGATGELFF
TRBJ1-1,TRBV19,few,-,TGTGCCAGTAGCCCAGGGGTTGTGGCTTTCTTT,CASSPGVVAFF
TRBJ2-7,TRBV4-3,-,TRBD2,TGCGCCAGCAGCCTCCTGGGGGGGTCCTACGAGCAGTACTTC,CASSLLGGSYEQYF
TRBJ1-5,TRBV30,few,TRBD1,TGTGCCTGGACCCACGGACAGGGGAGCCAGCCCCAGCATTTT,CAWTHGQGSQPQHF
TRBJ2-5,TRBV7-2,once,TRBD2,TGTGCCAGCAGCTACGGGGGGGCCGGGGGAGAGACCCAGTACTTC,CASSYGGAGGETQYF
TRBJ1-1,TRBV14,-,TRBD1,TGTGCCAGCAGCCTTAGGACAGGGAGGGACACTGAAGCTTTCTTT,CASSLRTGRDTEAFF
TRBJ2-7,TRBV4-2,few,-,TGTGCCAGCAGCCAAGATCAGGGCGGGGGCTTCTACGAGCAGTACTTC,CASSQDQGGGFYEQYF
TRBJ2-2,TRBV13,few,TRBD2,TGTGCCAGCAGTCGTCCCTCTCTAGCGGGGGCCTCGAACACCGGGGAGCTGTTTTTT,CASSRPSLAGASNTGELFF
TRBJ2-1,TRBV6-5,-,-,TGTGCCAGCAAACAGACAGGCAATGAGCAGTTCTTC,CASKQTGNEQFF
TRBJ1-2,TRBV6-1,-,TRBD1,TGTGCCAGCAGCTTTCGGGACAGGGACGGCTACACCTTC,CASSFRDRDGYTF
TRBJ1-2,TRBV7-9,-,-,TGTGCCAGCAGCTCCCGGGTGGGGGGGGCTACTGGCTACACCTTC,CASSSRVGGATGYTF
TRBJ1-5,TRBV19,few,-,TGTGCCAGTAGTATTTCCAGTAATCAGCCCCAGCATTTT,CASSISSNQPQHF
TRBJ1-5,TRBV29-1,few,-,TGCAGCGTTCGGGGGGCGAATCAGCCCCAGCATTTT,CSVRGANQPQHF
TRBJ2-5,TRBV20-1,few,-,TGCAGTGCTAGAGCGGGGGAGACCCAGTACTTC,CSARAGETQYF
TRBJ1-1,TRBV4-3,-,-,TGCGCCAGCAGCCACCTTGGGACACCGGGAGCTTTCTTT,CASSHLGTPGAFF
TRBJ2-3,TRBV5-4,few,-,TGTGCCAGCAGCTTCACTACTAGCACAGATACGCAGTATTTT,CASSFTTSTDTQYF
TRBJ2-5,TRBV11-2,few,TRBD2,TGTGCCAGCAGCTTGGTGGTAGCGGGGGGGACGGAGACCCAGTACTTC,CASSLVVAGGTETQYF
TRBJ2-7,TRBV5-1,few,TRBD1,TGCGCCAGCAGCCTACAGGGGGCTTCTTACGAGCAGTACTTC,CASSLQGASYEQYF
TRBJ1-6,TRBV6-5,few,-,TGTGCCAGCAGTTACTACCGAGGGACACCTAATTCACCCCTCCACTTT,CASSYYRGTPNSPLHF
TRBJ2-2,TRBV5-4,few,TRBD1,TGTGCCAGCAGCCTCCAGGGGGCGGACACCGGGGAGCTGTTTTTT,CASSLQGADTGELFF
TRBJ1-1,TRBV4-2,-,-,TGTGCCAGCAGCCAAGCCGGGAACACTGAAGCCTTCTTT,CASSQAGNTEAFF
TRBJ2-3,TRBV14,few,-,TGTGCCAGCAGCCAAGAATTAGCCGGACACACAGATACGCAGTATTTT,CASSQELAGHTDTQYF
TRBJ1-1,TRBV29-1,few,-,TGCAGCGTTGAAGAGGGGGCAGCCAGGCGAACTGAAGCTTTCTTT,CSVEEGAARRTEAFF
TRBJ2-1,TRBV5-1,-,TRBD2,TGCGCCAGCAGCTCCGGGACTAGTCCCGTCAATGAGCAGTTCTTC,CASSSGTSPVNEQFF
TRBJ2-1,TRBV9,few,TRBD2,TGTGCCAGCAGCGTAGTAACGGGGGGGCTCGGTGAGCAGTTCTTC,CASSVVTGGLGEQFF
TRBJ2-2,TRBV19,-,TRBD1,TGTGCCAGTAGATATCGGGACAGACGAGGGGAGCTGTTTTTT,CASRYRDRRGELFF
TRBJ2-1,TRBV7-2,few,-,TGTGCCAGCAGCTTAGGAGGGCCAGACAATGAGCAGTTCTTC,CASSLGGPDNEQFF
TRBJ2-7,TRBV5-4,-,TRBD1,TGTGCCAGCACCTTAACAGGGGGCTCCTACGAGCAGTACTTC,CASTLTGGSYEQYF